This T cell receptor beta chain was obtained from a study of shared clonotypes between healthy human individuals. Study-wide results and limits: When naive CD4 clonotypes were compared across a few donors, approximately 4.9% were shared.

Comment on this clone: What it binds is unknown.

The table came from immunoSEQ multiplex PCR; TCRdb's copy has only in-frame clones and leaves some out. The sample records about a million clones, 60% to 80% being singletons. The sequenced sample consisted of memory CD4+ T cells from PBMCs. Subset here: CD45RA-negative fraction. This clonotype was obtained from a man aged 18 to 30 in good health. Some clones in this sample may be carry-over from other donors' samples.

The CDR3 DNA is TGTGCCTGGAGTCGGGGGGGAGTAGTTGATACGCAGTATTTT. As protein: CAWSRGGVVDTQYF. The rearrangement uses TRBV30 and TRBJ2-3, with 8 positions matching TRBD2. V was clipped by 2 bases and J by 6 bases; unmatched bases: 7. This CDR3 has 14 residues. Germline CDR1 is GTSNPN and CDR2 is SVGIG (reference sequence). Full variable domain (remainder filled in from reference TRBV30 and TRBJ2-3): SQTIHQWPATLVQPVGSPLSLECTVEGTSNPNLYWYRQAAGRGLQLLFYSVGIGQISSEVPQNLSASRPQDRQFILSSKKLLLSDSGFYLCAWSRGGVVDTQYFGPGTRLTVL.